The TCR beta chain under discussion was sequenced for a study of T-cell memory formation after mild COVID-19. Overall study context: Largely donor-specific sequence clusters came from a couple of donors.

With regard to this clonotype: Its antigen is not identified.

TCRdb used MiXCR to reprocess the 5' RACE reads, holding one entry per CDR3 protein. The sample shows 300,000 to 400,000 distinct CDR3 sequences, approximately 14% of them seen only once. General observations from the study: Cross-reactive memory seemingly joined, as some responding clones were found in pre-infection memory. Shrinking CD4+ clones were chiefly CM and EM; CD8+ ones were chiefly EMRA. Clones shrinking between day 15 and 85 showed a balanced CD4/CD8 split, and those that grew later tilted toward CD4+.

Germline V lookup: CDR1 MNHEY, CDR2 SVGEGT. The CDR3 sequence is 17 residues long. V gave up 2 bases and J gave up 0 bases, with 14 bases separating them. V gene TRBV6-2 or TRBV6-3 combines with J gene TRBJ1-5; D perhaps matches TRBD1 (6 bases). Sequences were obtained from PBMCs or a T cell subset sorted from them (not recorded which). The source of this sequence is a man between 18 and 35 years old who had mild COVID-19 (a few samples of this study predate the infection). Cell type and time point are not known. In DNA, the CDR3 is TGTGCCAGCAGTTACCTGGGACATCCCTATAGCAATCAGCCCCAGCATTTT. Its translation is CASSYLGHPYSNQPQHF.